This record concerns one T cell receptor (beta chain) sequence. Enrolled through a virtual design, the participants were between 18 and 89 years of age and came from some 26 US areas. Participant-reported clinical history was the basis for cohort assignment. Cohort 3 donors counted as recovered after two negative PCRs, clearance, or resolved symptoms. These data belong to a study of blood T cell repertoires in COVID-19. Germline values: CDR1 ENHRY, CDR2 SYGVKD. With 5 bases clipped from V and 1 base from J, the junction kept 4 bases outside the gene matches. This CDR3 contains 14 residues. In the authors' workflow: Using reference gene primer amplification, nucleated cell counts were estimated. Sequenced by immunoSEQ multiplex PCR; TCRdb stores in-frame clones only, minus some. D and trimming come from the DNA, and the V and J calls and clone size come from that table. The data show roughly 250,000 clones, with 75% to 95% seen just once and under 2.5% held by the top ten.

The chain is built from TRBV10-3 and TRBJ1-2; TRBD1 matches 7 bases. This receptor was obtained from a woman under 30 who had recovered from COVID-19. Sequencing was done on a sample of PBMCs or T cells enriched from blood (not recorded which). CDR3 residues: CAISRTGLNYGYTF. In nucleotides, the CDR3 is TGTGCCATCAGTAGGACAGGTCTTAACTATGGCTACACCTTC.